These T cell receptor beta chains were read from a single sample in a study of blood T cell repertoires in COVID-19. Some clones are missing from TCRdb's copy, which holds only in-frame ones; the method was immunoSEQ multiplex PCR. The repertoire holds 55,000 to 65,000 clones, with roughly 78% as singletons. The sequencing sample was made of peripheral blood. All receptors derive from a man in his sixties with acute or convalescent COVID-19. Each CDR3 is given with its conserved first and last residue. A D gene is named only where the DNA matches it firmly. Expanded clones get a size class; other rows say once, few or many, or leave the size out.

cdr3_aa,cdr3_nt,clone_size,v_call,j_call,d_call
CASSSRGLAGGYREGTDTQYF,TGCGCCAGCAGCTCCAGGGGCCTAGCGGGAGGGTACCGAGAGGGCACAGATACGCAGTATTTT,.,TRBV5-1,TRBJ2-3,TRBD2
CASSTSGSYNSPLHF,TGTGCCAGCAGCACTAGTGGTTCCTATAATTCACCCCTCCACTTT,.,TRBV9,TRBJ1-6,.
CAISPRGGDPEKLFF,TGTGCCATCAGCCCCCGTGGGGGGGACCCCGAAAAACTGTTTTTT,.,TRBV10-3,TRBJ1-4,.
CASSSIGDTYEQYF,TGTGCCAGCAGTTCTATAGGGGATACCTACGAGCAGTACTTC,.,TRBV6-2/TRBV6-3,TRBJ2-7,.
CASSLGQGLYSPLHF,TGTGCCAGCAGCTTAGGACAGGGTTTATATTCACCCCTCCACTTT,.,TRBV6-5,TRBJ1-6,TRBD1
CASSHNSGESYEQYF,TGCGCCAGCAGCCACAACTCCGGGGAATCCTACGAGCAGTACTTC,.,TRBV4-1,TRBJ2-7,.
CASRRQLVNTEAFF,TGTGCCAGCAGAAGACAGCTCGTGAACACTGAAGCTTTCTTT,few,TRBV27,TRBJ1-1,.
CATSDLGGQPDTQYF,TGTGCCACCAGTGATTTGGGGGGACAACCAGATACGCAGTATTTT,.,TRBV24-1,TRBJ2-3,.
CASTRGGNSGNTIYF,TGTGCCAGCACAAGAGGGGGCAACTCTGGAAACACCATATATTTT,.,TRBV28,TRBJ1-3,TRBD1
CASSLDLQVGSGAFF,TGTGCCAGCAGTTTGGATTTACAGGTGGGATCAGGGGCTTTCTTT,.,TRBV2,TRBJ1-1,.
CASSLVAPPQETQYF,TGTGCCAGCAGCTTGGTAGCCCCTCCACAAGAGACCCAGTACTTC,.,TRBV11-2,TRBJ2-5,.
CATSRVSGELFF,TGTGCCACCAGCAGAGTATCCGGGGAGCTGTTTTTT,few,TRBV15,TRBJ2-2,.
CASSYDMRGYEQYF,TGTGCCAGCAGTTACGATATGCGGGGGTACGAGCAGTACTTC,.,TRBV6-6,TRBJ2-7,TRBD2
CASSPYMNTEAFF,TGTGCCAGTAGTCCTTACATGAACACTGAAGCTTTCTTT,.,TRBV19,TRBJ1-1,.
CASSSFGLAGGDEQYF,TGCGCCAGCAGCTCCTTCGGACTAGCGGGAGGAGATGAGCAGTACTTC,.,TRBV5-1,TRBJ2-7,TRBD2
CASSLVPRGRTGELFF,TGTGCCAGCAGCTTAGTCCCCAGGGGGAGGACCGGGGAGCTGTTTTTT,.,TRBV7-6,TRBJ2-2,.
CASSLRGSADTQYF,TGTGCCAGCAGCTTAAGGGGGAGCGCAGATACGCAGTATTTT,.,TRBV7-9,TRBJ2-3,.
CASSILGTSGYNEQFF,TGTGCCAGTAGTATCCTCGGGACTAGCGGCTACAATGAGCAGTTCTTC,.,TRBV19,TRBJ2-1,TRBD2
CASSQDGTGAYGYTF,TGTGCCAGCAGCCAAGATGGGACAGGGGCCTATGGCTACACCTTC,.,TRBV3-1/TRBV3-2,TRBJ1-2,TRBD1
CASSLARGENSPLHF,TGTGCCAGCAGCTTAGCGCGCGGGGAGAATTCACCCCTCCACTTT,.,TRBV7-8,TRBJ1-6,.
CATSGKGDQPQHF,TGTGCCACCAGTGGAAAGGGGGATCAGCCCCAGCATTTT,.,TRBV24-1,TRBJ1-5,.
CASSQDVSSGRAGEQFF,TGTGCCAGCAGCCAAGATGTTAGTAGCGGGAGGGCCGGGGAGCAGTTCTTC,.,TRBV4-2,TRBJ2-1,TRBD2
CASSLKGLAGVDTQYF,TGTGCCAGCAGCTTAAAGGGCCTAGCGGGAGTAGATACGCAGTATTTT,.,TRBV7-3,TRBJ2-3,TRBD2
CASSLWSGQTGNTIYF,TGTGCCAGCAGTTTATGGTCGGGACAGACTGGAAACACCATATATTTT,.,TRBV28,TRBJ1-3,TRBD1
CSVTGSSYEQYF,TGCAGCGTTACGGGTAGCTCCTACGAGCAGTACTTC,.,TRBV29-1,TRBJ2-7,.
CASSRGASAGHEQFF,TGTGCCAGCAGCCGAGGGGCTAGCGCTGGGCATGAGCAGTTCTTC,.,TRBV7-8,TRBJ2-1,.
CASSPQGLNTEAFF,TGTGCCAGCAGCCCTCAGGGCTTGAACACTGAAGCTTTCTTT,.,TRBV9,TRBJ1-1,.
CASGLGLAGGTDTQYF,TGTGCTAGTGGTTTGGGACTAGCGGGAGGTACAGATACGCAGTATTTT,.,TRBV12-5,TRBJ2-3,TRBD2
CASSLWGGSNSGNTIYF,TGTGCCAGCAGCTTATGGGGAGGGTCTAACTCTGGAAACACCATATATTTT,few,TRBV11-2,TRBJ1-3,.
CAIRPASEETQYF,TGTGCCATCAGACCCGCTAGCGAAGAGACCCAGTACTTC,.,TRBV10-3,TRBJ2-5,.
CASSALAGSVATNEKLFF,TGTGCCAGCAGTGCTCTGGCGGGCAGTGTTGCAACTAATGAAAAACTGTTTTTT,.,TRBV25-1,TRBJ1-4,.
CASLHKTNEKLFF,TGTGCCAGCCTCCACAAAACTAATGAAAAACTGTTTTTT,.,TRBV28,TRBJ1-4,.
CASSPGVGEGYEQYF,TGTGCCAGCAGCCCGGGCGTGGGGGAGGGGTACGAGCAGTACTTC,many,TRBV7-6,TRBJ2-7,TRBD2
CASSQIGSQTQYF,TGCGCCAGCAGCCAAATAGGGAGTCAGACCCAGTACTTC,few,TRBV4-3,TRBJ2-5,.
CASSQDGWETQYF,TGTGCCAGCAGCCAAGACGGGTGGGAGACCCAGTACTTC,.,TRBV3-1/TRBV3-2,TRBJ2-5,.
CASSPGSEKLFF,TGTGCCAGCAGCCCTGGTAGTGAAAAACTGTTTTTT,.,TRBV9,TRBJ1-4,.
CASRQFRDSSYEQYF,TGTGCCAGCAGACAATTTCGGGACTCCTCCTACGAGCAGTACTTC,.,TRBV6-5,TRBJ2-7,.
CASSLRQLAGNEQFF,TGTGCCAGCAGTTTGCGACAATTGGCGGGGAATGAGCAGTTCTTC,.,TRBV27,TRBJ2-1,.
CSAGRAGGSYEQYF,TGCAGCGCCGGCAGAGCGGGAGGGTCCTACGAGCAGTACTTC,few,TRBV29-1,TRBJ2-7,TRBD2
CATSDVTGRVNNEQFF,TGTGCCACCAGTGATGTTACAGGGCGTGTGAACAATGAGCAGTTCTTC,.,TRBV24-1,TRBJ2-1,.
CASSASGTPGSTEAFF,TGCGCCAGCAGCGCATCCGGGACTCCTGGGAGCACTGAAGCTTTCTTT,once,TRBV5-1,TRBJ1-1,.
CASSQDREKLFF,TGTGCCAGCAGCCAAGATAGAGAAAAACTGTTTTTT,.,TRBV4-2,TRBJ1-4,.
CASSLDLDEKLFF,TGTGCCAGCAGCTTAGATTTAGATGAAAAACTGTTTTTT,.,TRBV7-9,TRBJ1-4,.
CASSLDPTGNNEQFF,TGTGCCAGCAGCTTAGACCCGACAGGGAACAATGAGCAGTTCTTC,.,TRBV7-6,TRBJ2-1,TRBD1
CASSQVAGGQSKNIQYF,TGTGCCAGCAGCCAAGTAGCGGGAGGGCAGAGCAAAAACATTCAGTACTTC,.,TRBV3-1/TRBV3-2,TRBJ2-4,TRBD2